The source of this T cell receptor beta chain is a study of blood T cell repertoires in COVID-19. Study overall: From T cells, B-cell-depleted T cells, or PBMCs came the material, which was cDNA or gDNA.

In the original processing: For nucleated cells, counts were estimated from reference gene primer amplification. The table came from immunoSEQ multiplex PCR; TCRdb's copy has only in-frame clones and leaves some out. The D gene and trimming were derived from the DNA, and the V and J assignments and clone size from that table. The table has around 200,000 clones, around 87% seen once. V lost 4 bases to trimming and J lost 0 bases, with 7 bases between them. CDR1 is LGHDT and CDR2 is YNNKEL in the germline V gene (reference sequence). CDR3 size: 14 residues. The V call is TRBV3-1 (or the pseudogene TRBV3-2), the J call TRBJ1-3; the D is unclear. The TCR was taken from a man in his fifties or sixties who had recovered from COVID-19. Material: peripheral blood. CDR3 sequence (DNA): TGTGCCAGCAGCCTTAGACTCTCTGGAAACACCATATATTTT. This gives the protein CASSLRLSGNTIYF.